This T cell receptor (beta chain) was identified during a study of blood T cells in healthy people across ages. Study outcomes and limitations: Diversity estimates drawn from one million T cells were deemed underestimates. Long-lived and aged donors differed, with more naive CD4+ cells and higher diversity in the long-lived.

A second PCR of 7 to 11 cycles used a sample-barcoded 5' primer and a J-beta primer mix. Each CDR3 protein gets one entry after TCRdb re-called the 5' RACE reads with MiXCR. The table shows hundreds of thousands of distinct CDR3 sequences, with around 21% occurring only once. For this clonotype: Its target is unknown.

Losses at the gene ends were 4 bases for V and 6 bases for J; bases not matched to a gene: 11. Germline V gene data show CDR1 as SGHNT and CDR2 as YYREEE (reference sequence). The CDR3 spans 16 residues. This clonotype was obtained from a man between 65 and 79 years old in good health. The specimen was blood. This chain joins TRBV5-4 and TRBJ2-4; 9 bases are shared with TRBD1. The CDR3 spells CASSPNRDRELNIQYF. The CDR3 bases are TGTGCCAGCAGCCCCAACCGGGACAGGGAGTTAAACATTCAGTACTTC.